The 27 T cell receptor beta chains below come from one sample, sequenced in a study of OX40 agonist ivuxolimab in advanced cancers. Libraries were prepared by immunoSEQ multiplex PCR; TCRdb keeps only in-frame clonotypes and omits some of them. The data show 60,000 to 70,000 clones, roughly nine tenths seen once. The input for sequencing was CD4+ or CD8+ T cells sorted from blood, taken in a trial of the OX40 agonist ivuxolimab. The source is an adult with an advanced solid tumor such as melanoma, head and neck, liver or kidney cancer.

As regards this clone: The identical CDR3 is also encoded by other nucleotide sequences in the sample. The chain recombines TRBV27 with TRBJ2-7; D gene uncertain. CDR3 length equals 11 residues. From germline, CDR1 is MNHEY and CDR2 SMNVEV (reference sequence). V was shortened by 5 bases and J by 2 bases, with 4 bases between the two germline ends. The CDR3 region has the DNA TGTGCCAGCAGTAGCCCCTACGAGCAGTACTTC. It translates to CASSSPYEQYF.

On this clone: The sample carries other DNA sequences with the same CDR3. The chain joins TRBV19 to TRBJ2-7, with 7 bases lining up with TRBD1. Per germline, CDR1 LNHDA and CDR2 SQIVND (reference sequence). After removal of 8 bases from V and 3 bases from J, the junction contained 1 base not matched to a gene. The CDR3 runs 11 residues. CDR3 protein: CASRDSYEQYF. For the CDR3, the DNA is TGTGCCAGTCGGGACAGCTACGAGCAGTACTTC.

V gene TRBV5-5 combines with J gene TRBJ2-7, with a possible D match to TRBD2 (6 bases). Germline CDR1 SGHKS, CDR2 YYEKEE (reference sequence). Trimming removed 0 bases at V and 5 bases at J, with 6 bases between. The CDR3 has 12 amino acids. CDR3: CASSLGEDEQYF. CDR3 sequence (DNA): TGTGCCAGCAGCTTGGGGGAGGACGAGCAGTACTTC.

The chain uses TRBV7-9 and TRBJ2-3, with 9 bases identical to TRBD2. Germline V gene lookup returns CDR1 SEHNR and CDR2 FQNEAQ (reference sequence). CDR3 length equals 15 residues. Trimming removed 5 bases from V and 4 bases from J; junction bases left unmatched: 7. The CDR3 here is CASSPSAGGPDTQYF. For the CDR3, the DNA is TGTGCCAGCAGCCCCTCTGCGGGAGGGCCAGATACGCAGTATTTT.

The J gene is TRBJ1-1, the V gene TRBV7-8; possibly TRBD1 for D (5 bases). Trimming pared 1 base from V and 5 bases from J, leaving 14 bases between. The CDR3 is 15 amino acids. Germline V lookup: CDR1 SGHVS, CDR2 FQNEAQ. CDR3 sequence reads: CASSLVFGGRTEAFF. CDR3 in DNA: TGTGCCAGCAGCTTAGTCTTCGGGGGTCGGACTGAAGCTTTCTTT. Based on the CDR3 plus reference TRBV7-8 and TRBJ1-1, the full variable domain is GAGVSQSPRYKVAKRGQDVALRCDPISGHVSLFWYQQALGQGPEFLTYFQNEAQLDKSGLPSDRFFAERPEGSVSTLKIQRTQQEDSAVYLCASSLVFGGRTEAFFGQGTRLTVV.

The genes are TRBV2 and TRBJ2-2; maybe TRBD2 (6 bases). This CDR3 is built from 12 residues. Deletions cut 6 bases from V and 5 bases from J, with 7 bases between. In germline, CDR1 is SNHLY, CDR2 FYNNEI. The CDR3 nucleotides are TGTGCCAGCAGGGGAGGAACCGGGGAGCTGTTTTTT. Translating gives CASRGGTGELFF.

The rearrangement links TRBV11-2 to TRBJ1-5; D is unclear. The CDR3 covers 14 residues. The V end was cut by 1 base, the J end by 1 base, with 5 bases between. The germline gives CDR1 SGHAT, CDR2 FQNNGV. CDR3 DNA sequence: TGTGCCAGCAGCTTAGTAGGGAGCAATCAGCCCCAGCATTTT. Its protein product is CASSLVGSNQPQHF.

This chain uses TRBV28 with TRBJ2-7, with D perhaps matching TRBD1 or TRBD2 (7 bases each). This CDR3 spans 16 amino acids. Between the trimmed V and J ends, which lost 8 bases and 2 bases, there was a span of 22 bases. CDR1 is MDHEN, CDR2 SYDVKM, per germline. CDR3 DNA sequence: TGTGCCAGCTGGGGGAGGGGGACAGACCATACCTACGAGCAGTACTTC. Protein: CASWGRGTDHTYEQYF.

A single count supports this clone. The rearrangement uses TRBV5-4 and TRBJ1-2; 9 bases fit TRBD1. This CDR3 has 15 residues. Trimming at V came to 4 bases and at J to 4 bases, leaving 8 bases not matched to a gene. Germline CDR1 and CDR2: SGHNT and YYREEE (reference sequence). CDR3 nucleotide sequence: TGTGCCAGCAGCCCATACAGGGGGCCGTCCTATGGCTACACCTTC. It codes for CASSPYRGPSYGYTF.

The chain employs TRBV6-5 and TRBJ1-1; 9 bases map to TRBD1. The CDR3 runs to 14 residues. Germline lookup yields CDR1 MNHEY and CDR2 SVGAGI. Trimming removed 7 bases from V and 1 base from J; junction bases left unmatched: 4. CDR3 nucleotide sequence: TGTGCCAGCATCCTGGGACAGGGGAACACTGAAGCTTTCTTT. Protein sequence: CASILGQGNTEAFF.

J is TRBJ1-1 and V is TRBV18; D is possibly TRBD1 (5 bases). This CDR3 is 15 amino acids long. V shed 3 bases and J shed 2 bases, with 13 bases lying between them. In germline, CDR1 is KGHSH, CDR2 LQKENI. DNA for the CDR3: TGTGCCAGCTCACCCTTCTCGGACACCAACACTGAAGCTTTCTTT. Protein: CASSPFSDTNTEAFF.

The CDR3 region is CASSEVEGTGGYEQFF. The CDR3 nucleotides are TGTGCCAGCAGTGAAGTAGAAGGGACAGGGGGCTATGAGCAGTTCTTC. J is TRBJ2-1 and V is TRBV6-1; 12 nucleotides align to TRBD1. Per the germline V gene, CDR1 is MNHNS and CDR2 is SASEGT. The V segment lost 1 base and the J segment 8 bases; nucleotides outside the gene matches: 6. CDR3 size: 16 residues.

V is TRBV19 and J is TRBJ2-1; D is uncertain. The CDR3 sequence is 14 residues long. Germline V gives CDR1 LNHDA, CDR2 SQIVND (reference sequence). Trimming removed 4 bases at V and 0 bases at J, with 7 bases between. CDR3: CASSNWDSYNEQFF. The CDR3 region has the DNA TGTGCCAGTAGTAACTGGGACTCCTACAATGAGCAGTTCTTC.

The chain is built from TRBV5-1 and TRBJ1-3, with 9 bases fitting TRBD1. V lost 0 bases, J lost 0 bases, and 7 bases stayed unmatched. CDR3 length: 18 residues. Per the germline V gene, CDR1 is SGHRS and CDR2 is YFSETQ. CDR3 nucleotide sequence: TGCGCCAGCAGCTTGGCCGGGACAGGGAGGATCTCTGGAAACACCATATATTTT. The encoded protein is CASSLAGTGRISGNTIYF. Variable domain in full (rest from reference TRBV5-1 and TRBJ1-3): KAGVTQTPRYLIKTRGQQVTLSCSPISGHRSVSWYQQTPGQGLQFLFEYFSETQRNKGNFPGRFSGRQFSNSRSEMNVSTLELGDSALYLCASSLAGTGRISGNTIYFGEGSWLTVV.

This chain joins TRBV27 and TRBJ1-2; D is unresolved. Trimming removed 1 base at V and 5 bases at J, with 17 bases between. CDR1 MNHEY and CDR2 SMNVEV come from the germline V gene (reference sequence). The CDR3 is made up of 16 amino acids. CDR3 in DNA: TGTGCCAGCAGTTTATTTTCGTCGCCAGGATTGTATGGCTACACCTTC. It yields the protein CASSLFSSPGLYGYTF.

The rearrangement joins TRBV27 to TRBJ1-4; TRBD1 matches 9 bases. Germline V gene data show CDR1 as MNHEY and CDR2 as SMNVEV (reference sequence). Trimming cost V 3 bases and J 7 bases; bases outside gene matches: 18. This CDR3 is built from 19 residues. The CDR3 DNA sequence: TGTGCCAGCAGTTTTTCTCCGGGACAGGGCCTTCGAATTGGTGAAAAACTGTTTTTT. This encodes CASSFSPGQGLRIGEKLFF.

The chain uses TRBV28 and TRBJ2-7; no clear D gene. CDR3 size: 12 residues. Trimming removed 3 bases at V and 6 bases at J, with 9 bases between. Germline V gene sequence: CDR1 MDHEN, CDR2 SYDVKM. The CDR3 DNA reads as TGTGCCAGCAGTTTCCCTTACACCGAGCAGTACTTC. Translated, it gives CASSFPYTEQYF.

CDR3 nucleotides: TGTGCCAGCAGTGAAAATCCGGGCAATCAGCCCCAGCATTTT. This sequence encodes CASSENPGNQPQHF. V is TRBV6-1 and J is TRBJ1-5, with no clear D. Trimming cost V 2 bases and J 2 bases, with 7 bases left between them. Germline CDR1 reads MNHNS; CDR2 reads SASEGT. This CDR3 has 14 amino acids.

This chain uses TRBV7-3 with TRBJ2-1, with D possibly called TRBD1 or TRBD2 (5 bases each). V gave up 4 bases and J gave up 2 bases, with 9 bases separating them. Germline assignment: CDR1 SGHTA and CDR2 FQGTGA. This CDR3 contains 14 residues. The CDR3 coding sequence is TGTGCCAGCAGCTGGGACGGGACCTACAATGAGCAGTTCTTC. It specifies CASSWDGTYNEQFF.

The chain combines TRBV7-9 with TRBJ2-7, with D perhaps assigned TRBD1 or TRBD2 (5 bases each). The CDR3 runs 12 residues. The germline V gene encodes CDR1 SEHNR and CDR2 FQNEAQ (reference sequence). The V end was cut by 5 bases, the J end by 6 bases, with 11 bases between. In DNA, the CDR3 is TGTGCCAGCAGCCAAGGGACCTCCGAGCAGTACTTC. This encodes CASSQGTSEQYF.

This clone was recorded once. This chain joins TRBV19 and TRBJ2-7; 10 nucleotides line up with TRBD1. V trimming: 3 bases; J trimming: 5 bases; junction bases outside the gene matches: 4. Germline values: CDR1 LNHDA, CDR2 SQIVND (reference sequence). CDR3 length: 14 amino acids. CDR3 amino acids: CASSIGTGAHEQYF. In nucleotides, the CDR3 is TGTGCCAGTAGTATCGGGACAGGGGCCCACGAGCAGTACTTC.

The rearrangement uses TRBV5-5 and TRBJ2-7; D not certain. V dropped 3 bases and J dropped 5 bases, with 9 bases sitting between them. The CDR3 consists of 12 residues. CDR1 SGHKS and CDR2 YYEKEE come from the germline V gene (reference sequence). In DNA, the CDR3 is TGTGCCAGCAGCTCCGGTTCCAACGAGCAGTACTTC. Translating gives CASSSGSNEQYF.

The J gene is TRBJ1-1, the V gene TRBV5-1; D unresolved. The CDR3 is 13 residues long. In germline, CDR1 is SGHRS, CDR2 YFSETQ. The germline V and J ends were trimmed by 3 bases and 3 bases, with 9 bases remaining between them. The CDR3 nucleotides read TGCGCCAGCAGCTCACGGACTCACACTGAAGCTTTCTTT. Its protein is CASSSRTHTEAFF.

The chain recombines TRBV29-1 with TRBJ2-1; the D is unclear. Trimming left V 3 bases short and J 9 bases short, with 12 bases between. The length of the CDR3 is 12 residues. Per the germline V gene, CDR1 is SQVTM and CDR2 is ANQGSEA. CDR3 coding DNA: TGCAGCGTTGAGCCGGACCGTGGTGAGCAGTTCTTC. Translating it yields CSVEPDRGEQFF.

The sample holds one count of this clone. V usage is TRBV9 and J usage is TRBJ2-5; no clear D gene. V was shortened by 0 bases and J by 5 bases, with 8 bases between the two germline ends. This CDR3 comprises 13 residues. Per germline, CDR1 SGDLS and CDR2 YYNGEE. CDR3 nucleotides: TGTGCCAGCAGCGTAGGGCTACCGGAGACCCAGTACTTC. Translation gives CASSVGLPETQYF.

This chain uses TRBV7-2 with TRBJ1-1; TRBD1 matches 8 bases. The germline V gene encodes CDR1 SGHTA and CDR2 FQGNSA. J was trimmed by 1 base and V by 3 bases; bases with no gene match: 4. CDR3 length: 15 amino acids. In nucleotides, the CDR3 is TGTGCCAGCAGCTTGTACAGGGGGGGGAACACTGAAGCTTTCTTT. It yields the protein CASSLYRGGNTEAFF. Combining the CDR3 with reference TRBV7-2 and TRBJ1-1 gives the whole variable domain GAGVSQSPSNKVTEKGKDVELRCDPISGHTALYWYRQSLGQGLEFLIYFQGNSAPDKSGLPSDRFSAERTGGSVSTLTIQRTQQEDSAVYLCASSLYRGGNTEAFFGQGTRLTVV.

This clone has a count of ten or more. The rearrangement joins TRBV6-6 to TRBJ2-1; possible D gene TRBD2, 5 bases. CDR1 is MNHNY, CDR2 SVGAGI, per germline (reference sequence). There are 13 residues in the CDR3. V lost 4 bases and J lost 3, with 7 bases in between. The CDR3 here is CASSSGIYNEQFF. In nucleotides, the CDR3 is TGTGCCAGCAGTTCGGGGATCTACAATGAGCAGTTCTTC.